This T cell receptor beta chain was identified during a study of glioma-infiltrating T cells. Using RNA template, CDR3s of TCR alpha and beta were amplified with iRepertoire arm-PCR. Input was roughly 95-400 ng of tissue mRNA or PBMC total RNA. TCRdb reprocessed the multiplex PCR reads via MiXCR and lists one record per CDR3 protein. The sample includes approximately 12,000 distinct CDR3 sequences, more than 25% of them seen just once. The study's findings and limits: Above-expected tissue-blood divergence occurred in all gliomas, most in low-grade ones.

J was trimmed by 4 bases and V by 5 bases; bases with no gene match: 8. Germline values: CDR1 SEHNR, CDR2 FQNEAQ (reference sequence). The CDR3 loop spans 15 amino acids. This clonotype turned up a few times. Its antigen is not known. The chain combines TRBV7-9 with TRBJ1-2; TRBD1 matches at 9 bases. This clonotype was sampled from a human donor with low-grade glioma or glioblastoma, undergoing nonglioma brain surgery, or in good health (not recorded which). Sequencing was carried out using glioma tissue, nonneoplastic brain tissue, or PBMCs (not recorded which). Here the CDR3 DNA reads TGTGCCAGCAGCCGGAGCGGACAGGGGTCCTATGGCTACACCTTC. Encoded protein: CASSRSGQGSYGYTF. The whole variable domain, remainder taken from reference TRBV7-9 and TRBJ1-2, is DTGVSQNPRHKITKRGQNVTFRCDPISEHNRLYWYRQTLGQGPEFLTYFQNEAQLEKSRLLSDRFSAERPKGSFSTLEIQRTEQGDSAMYLCASSRSGQGSYGYTFGSGTRLTVV.